A selection of T cell receptor beta chains follows, all from one sample in a study of T-cell memory formation after mild COVID-19. Each CDR3 protein is one row after TCRdb ran MiXCR on the 5' RACE reads. This repertoire shows roughly 100,000 distinct CDR3 sequences, about 17% found once; its top ten account for 28%. What was sequenced was PBMCs or a T cell subset sorted from them (not recorded which). These receptors were collected from an adult woman who had mild COVID-19 (a few samples of this study predate the infection). Cell type and time point are not known. The CDR3 runs from the conserved cysteine through the conserved F or W. Each record gives: V gene, CDR3 protein.

V: TRBV3-1; CDR3: CASRPGGNWNYGYTF
V: TRBV12-3/TRBV12-4; CDR3: CASSPEREVAYEQYF
V: TRBV12-3/TRBV12-4; CDR3: CASRRTGGHTDTQYF
V: TRBV20-1; CDR3: CSARVGGSGRFYEQFF
V: TRBV7-6; CDR3: CASSPWTSGGSTDTQYF
V: TRBV5-1; CDR3: CASSLSPTERSNNEQFF
V: TRBV19; CDR3: CAAGADYEQYF
V: TRBV2; CDR3: CASRKTSGRAIEQYF
V: TRBV3-1; CDR3: CASSQAFNEKLFF
V: TRBV18; CDR3: CASSPGTSGDQETQYF
V: TRBV29-1; CDR3: CSHRDSSYEQYF
V: TRBV6-1; CDR3: CASSYGTGEYEQYF
V: TRBV5-5; CDR3: CASSFDINYGYTF
V: TRBV7-9; CDR3: CASTSLSQGGNQPQHF
V: TRBV12-3/TRBV12-4; CDR3: CASSSGGADTQYF
V: TRBV4-3; CDR3: CASSQDTGDIVRSIQYF
V: TRBV7-6; CDR3: CASSLRIAGRVTDTQYF